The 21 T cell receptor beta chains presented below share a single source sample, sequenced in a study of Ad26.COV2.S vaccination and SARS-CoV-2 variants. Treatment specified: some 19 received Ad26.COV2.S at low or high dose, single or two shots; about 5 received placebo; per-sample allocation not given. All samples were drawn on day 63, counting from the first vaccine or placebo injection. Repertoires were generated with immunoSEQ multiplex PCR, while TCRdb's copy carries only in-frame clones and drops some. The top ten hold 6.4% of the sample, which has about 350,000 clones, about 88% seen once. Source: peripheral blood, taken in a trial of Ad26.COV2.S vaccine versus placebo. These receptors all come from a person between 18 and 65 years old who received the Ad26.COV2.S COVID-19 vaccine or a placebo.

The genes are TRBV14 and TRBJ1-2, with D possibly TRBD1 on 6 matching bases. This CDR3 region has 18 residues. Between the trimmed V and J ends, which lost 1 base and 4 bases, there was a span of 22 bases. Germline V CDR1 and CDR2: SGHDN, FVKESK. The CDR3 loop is CASSQGPLQGKLTYGYTF. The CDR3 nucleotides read TGTGCCAGCAGCCAAGGACCCCTACAGGGTAAATTAACCTATGGCTACACCTTC.

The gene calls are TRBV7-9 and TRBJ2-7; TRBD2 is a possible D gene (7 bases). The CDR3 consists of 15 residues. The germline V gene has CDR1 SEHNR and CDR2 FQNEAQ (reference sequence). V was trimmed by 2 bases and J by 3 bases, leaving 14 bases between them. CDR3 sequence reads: CASSLRGGGHYEQYF. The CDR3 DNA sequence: TGTGCCAGCAGCTTAAGGGGCGGGGGACACTACGAGCAGTACTTC.

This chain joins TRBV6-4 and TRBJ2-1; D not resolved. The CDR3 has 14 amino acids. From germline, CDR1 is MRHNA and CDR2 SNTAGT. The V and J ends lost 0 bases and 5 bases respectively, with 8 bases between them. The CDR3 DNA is TGTGCCAGCAGTGACTCGGCCAAGGACAATGAGCAGTTCTTC. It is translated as CASSDSAKDNEQFF.

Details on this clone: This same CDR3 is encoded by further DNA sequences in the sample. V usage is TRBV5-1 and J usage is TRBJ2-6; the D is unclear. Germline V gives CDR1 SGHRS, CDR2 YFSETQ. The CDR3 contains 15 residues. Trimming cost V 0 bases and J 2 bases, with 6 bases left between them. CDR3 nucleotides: TGCGCCAGCAGCTTGGGTGGGGCTGGGGCCAACGTCCTGACTTTC. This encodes CASSLGGAGANVLTF.

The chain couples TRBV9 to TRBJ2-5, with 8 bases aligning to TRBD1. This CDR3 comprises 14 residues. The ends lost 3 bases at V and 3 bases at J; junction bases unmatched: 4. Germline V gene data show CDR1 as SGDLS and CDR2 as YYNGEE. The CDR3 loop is CASSGSTGEETQYF. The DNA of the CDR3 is TGTGCCAGCAGCGGATCGACAGGGGAAGAGACCCAGTACTTC.

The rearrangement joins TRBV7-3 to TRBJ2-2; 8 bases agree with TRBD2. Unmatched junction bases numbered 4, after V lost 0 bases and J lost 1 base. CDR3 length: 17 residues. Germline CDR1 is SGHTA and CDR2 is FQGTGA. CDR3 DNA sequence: TGTGCCAGCAGCTTAACGGGGCTAGCGGGGAACACCGGGGAGCTGTTTTTT. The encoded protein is CASSLTGLAGNTGELFF.

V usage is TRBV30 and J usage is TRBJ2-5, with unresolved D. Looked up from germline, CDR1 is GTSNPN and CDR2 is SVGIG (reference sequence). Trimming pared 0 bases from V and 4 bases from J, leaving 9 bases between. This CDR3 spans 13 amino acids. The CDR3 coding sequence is TGTGCCTGGAGTGTAAAAGTGGCAGAGACCCAGTACTTC. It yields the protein CAWSVKVAETQYF.

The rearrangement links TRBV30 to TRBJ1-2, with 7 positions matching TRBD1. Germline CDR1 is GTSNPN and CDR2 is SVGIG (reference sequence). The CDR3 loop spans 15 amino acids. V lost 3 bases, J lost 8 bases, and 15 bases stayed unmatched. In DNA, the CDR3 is TGTGCCTGGAGCAATACCTTGTCCAGGGGGAAAGGCTACACCTTC. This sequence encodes CAWSNTLSRGKGYTF.

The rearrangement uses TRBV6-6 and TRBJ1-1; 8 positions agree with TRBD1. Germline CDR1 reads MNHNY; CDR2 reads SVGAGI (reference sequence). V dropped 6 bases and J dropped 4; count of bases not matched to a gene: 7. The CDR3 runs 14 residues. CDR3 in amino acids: CASSSGQAGTEAFF. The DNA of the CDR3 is TGTGCCAGCAGCTCGGGACAGGCGGGCACTGAAGCTTTCTTT.

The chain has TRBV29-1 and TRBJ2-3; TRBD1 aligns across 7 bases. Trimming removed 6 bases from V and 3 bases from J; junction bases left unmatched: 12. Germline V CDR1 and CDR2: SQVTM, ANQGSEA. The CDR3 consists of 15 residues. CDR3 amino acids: CSVRQLGQRTDTQYF. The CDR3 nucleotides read TGCAGCGTGAGACAATTGGGACAGAGGACAGATACGCAGTATTTT.

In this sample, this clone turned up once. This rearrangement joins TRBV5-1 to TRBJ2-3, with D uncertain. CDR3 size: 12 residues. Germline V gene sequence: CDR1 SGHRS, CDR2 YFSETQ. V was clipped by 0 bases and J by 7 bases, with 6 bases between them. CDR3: CASSLEQYTQYF. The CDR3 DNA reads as TGCGCCAGCAGCTTGGAGCAATATACGCAGTATTTT.

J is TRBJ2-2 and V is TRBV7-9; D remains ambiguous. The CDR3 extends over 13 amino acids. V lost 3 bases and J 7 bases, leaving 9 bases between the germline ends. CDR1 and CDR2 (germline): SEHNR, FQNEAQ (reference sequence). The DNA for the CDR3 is TGTGCCAGCAGCTTTGGCCCCCACGGGGAGCTGTTTTTT. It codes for CASSFGPHGELFF.

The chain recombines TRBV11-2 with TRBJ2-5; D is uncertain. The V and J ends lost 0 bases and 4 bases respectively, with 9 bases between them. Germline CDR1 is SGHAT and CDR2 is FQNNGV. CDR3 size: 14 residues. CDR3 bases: TGTGCCAGCAGCTTAGATTGGGTCCGAGAGACCCAGTACTTC. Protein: CASSLDWVRETQYF.

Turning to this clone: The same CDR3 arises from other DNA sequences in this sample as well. CDR3 residues: CASSLQGGTEAFF. CDR3 coding DNA: TGTGCCAGCAGTCTACAGGGTGGCACTGAAGCTTTCTTT. The gene calls are TRBV12-3 or TRBV12-4 and TRBJ1-1, with a weak D call TRBD1 (6 bases). The CDR3 runs to 13 residues. V gave up 5 bases and J gave up 4 bases, with 11 bases separating them.

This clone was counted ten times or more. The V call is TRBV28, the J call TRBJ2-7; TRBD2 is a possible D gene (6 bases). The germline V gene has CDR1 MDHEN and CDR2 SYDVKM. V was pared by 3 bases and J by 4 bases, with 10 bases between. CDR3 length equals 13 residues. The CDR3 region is CASSFRGRYEQYF. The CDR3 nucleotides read TGTGCCAGCAGTTTCCGGGGGAGGTACGAGCAGTACTTC.

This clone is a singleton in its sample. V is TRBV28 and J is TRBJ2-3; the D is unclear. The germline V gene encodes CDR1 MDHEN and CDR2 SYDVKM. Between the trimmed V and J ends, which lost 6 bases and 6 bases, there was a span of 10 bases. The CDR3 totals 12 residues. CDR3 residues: CASSRPGDTQYF. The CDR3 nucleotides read TGTGCCAGCAGCCGACCCGGGGATACGCAGTATTTT.

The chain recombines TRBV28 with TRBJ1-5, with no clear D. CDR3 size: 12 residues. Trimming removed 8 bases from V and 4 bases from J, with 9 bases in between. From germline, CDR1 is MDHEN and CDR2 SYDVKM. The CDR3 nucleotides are TGTGCCAGCCGCAAGCCAAATCAGCCCCAGCATTTT. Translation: CASRKPNQPQHF.

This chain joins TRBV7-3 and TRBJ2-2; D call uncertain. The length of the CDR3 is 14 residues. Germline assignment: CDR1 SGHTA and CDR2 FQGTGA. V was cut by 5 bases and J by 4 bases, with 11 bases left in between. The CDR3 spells CASSPNPVTGELFF. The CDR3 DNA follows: TGTGCCAGCAGCCCAAACCCAGTCACCGGGGAGCTGTTTTTT.

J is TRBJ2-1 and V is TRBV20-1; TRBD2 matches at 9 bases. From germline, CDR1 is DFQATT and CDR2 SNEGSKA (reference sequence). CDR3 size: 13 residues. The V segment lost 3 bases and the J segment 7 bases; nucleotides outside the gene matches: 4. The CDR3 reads CSASTSGRNEQFF. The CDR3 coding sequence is TGCAGTGCTAGTACTAGCGGGCGTAATGAGCAGTTCTTC.

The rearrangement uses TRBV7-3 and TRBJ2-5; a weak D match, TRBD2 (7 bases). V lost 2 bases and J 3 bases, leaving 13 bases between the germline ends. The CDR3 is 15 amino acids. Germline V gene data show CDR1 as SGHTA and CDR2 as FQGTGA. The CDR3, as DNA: TGTGCCAGCAGCTTAGTGGGGGGGCCCAAAGAGACCCAGTACTTC. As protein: CASSLVGGPKETQYF.

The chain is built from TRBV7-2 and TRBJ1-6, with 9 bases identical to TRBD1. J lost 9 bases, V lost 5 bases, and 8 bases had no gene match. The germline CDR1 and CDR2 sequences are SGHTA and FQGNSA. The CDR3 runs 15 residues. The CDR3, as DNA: TGTGCCAGCAGCCGGATAGGGACAGGGTTTTCACCCCTCCACTTT. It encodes CASSRIGTGFSPLHF.